The T cell receptor (beta chain) under discussion was sequenced for a study (dated by TCRdb to between 2015 and 2016). The library was produced with RT-PCR. The data were produced on an Illumina MiSeq. TCRdb passed the public sequencing reads through fastp at Q25 and MiXCR, retaining productive beta sequences. Every entry covers one CDR3 protein and lists the most common genes and DNA from its rows. In all, the sample holds almost 700,000 distinct CDR3 sequences, and approximately 15% of those were seen once. 3.6% of the sample is taken by the ten largest. This clonotype appeared a few times. Its antigen remains unidentified. Per-nucleotide qualities are absent, and no much larger clonotype sits a single base away. The material sequenced was memory CD4+ T cells from blood. This receptor was identified in a female donor in good health, serving as a healthy control.

The nucleotides read TGCAGTGCTACCCTATGGGGGATCCAAGAGACCCAGTACTTC. Its amino acids are CSATLWGIQETQYF. The V gene is TRBV20-1 and the J gene is TRBJ2-5; the D gene could be either TRBD1 or TRBD2, each agreeing at 5 bases. From the cysteine through the phenylalanine, the CDR3 covers 14 amino acids. CDR3 DNA only is kept here, 42 bases in frame from base 1. The germline V gene encodes CDR1 DFQATT and CDR2 SNEGSKA (reference sequence). V gives up 4 bases and J gives up 1 base, and the segment between their germline ends measures 13 bases.